This TCR beta chain derives from a study of human T cells and chemical hapten exposure. Study-wide results and limits: Patch test score was positively correlated with the counts of PT1 expanded TCRs.

Using its own MiXCR run on the RACE reads, TCRdb lists one record per CDR3 protein. The sample contains around 340,000 distinct CDR3 sequences, under 8% of which appear only once. Sample time point: patch test 1, 2 weeks after DPC sensitization. The sample's treatment: therapeutic diphenylcyclopropenone sensitization with weekly scalp DPC. Blood collection happened ahead of applying each patch test. Donors were 18 to 70-year-old alopecia patients suitable for DPC. This clonotype showed up many times. The antigen is not known. The source is a woman between 18 and 29 years old with alopecia areata. Some clones in this sample may be carry-over from other donors' samples. The sequencing used whole blood, collected in connection with sensitization to the hapten diphenylcyclopropenone (DPC).

CDR3 coding DNA: TGTGCCACCAGCAGAGACTATGGGGCGGGACAGGGGACCGATGAGCAGTTCTTC. This encodes CATSRDYGAGQGTDEQFF. This chain uses TRBV15 with TRBJ2-1; 10 bases align to TRBD1. J lost 8 bases, V lost 0 bases, and 13 bases had no gene match. Per germline, CDR1 LNHNV and CDR2 YYDKDF (reference sequence). The CDR3 contains 18 residues.